This T cell receptor (beta chain) appears in the sequencing data of a study of cytomegalovirus exposure and HLA in healthy donors. Some clones are missing from TCRdb's copy, which holds only in-frame ones; the method was immunoSEQ multiplex PCR. The sample consists of about 130,000 clones, about 88% of them appearing once. A word on this clone: The antigen remains unidentified.

General observations from the study: The study flagged some 180 TCR beta chains as cytomegalovirus-associated. Using the classifier, cytomegalovirus status was reportedly diagnosed with high specificity and sensitivity.

The CDR3 contains 15 residues. Germline V gene data show CDR1 as MNHEY and CDR2 as SVGAGI. Trimming cost V 2 bases and J 2 bases; bases outside gene matches: 6. The sequenced sample was PBMCs. This TCR was recovered from a woman aged 18 to 35 in good health and CMV-seronegative. The chain uses TRBV6-5 and TRBJ2-7, with 7 nucleotides matching TRBD2. This chain's CDR3 is CASSYGLADTYEQYF. In DNA, the CDR3 is TGTGCCAGCAGTTACGGCCTAGCGGACACCTACGAGCAGTACTTC.